The next 3 T cell receptor beta chains were all read from a single sample in a study of Graves' ophthalmopathy and Graves' hyperthyroidism listed by TCRdb under 2018. The instrument given in TCRdb is Illumina HiSeq 2000. TCR beta CDR3 regions were amplified from RNA transcripts for repertoire sequencing. The first round was an RT-PCR using HTBI primers with the Qiagen OneStep RT-PCR kit, and this first round was followed by a second-round multiplex PCR, then size selection and purification. TCRdb applied fastp at Q25 and MiXCR to the public reads, then kept only in-frame beta chains. Every CDR3 protein is listed once, alongside the most common genes and DNA of its rows. For this sample the table gives a few hundred thousand distinct CDR3 sequences, of which over 20% were detected only once. Clones ranked in the top ten supply roughly 3% of the sample. Specimen: peripheral blood. Receptors were obtained from a woman younger than 30 with stable Graves' hyperthyroidism. Donor details come from another sample of the same person, matched by shared clones.

To note about this clonotype: A much larger clonotype is one base distant, so this may be a read error. The CDR3 protein is CATSGPGENTGELCF. Here the CDR3 DNA reads TGTGCCACCAGTGGCCCAGGGGAGAACACCGGGGAGCTGTGTTTT. The chain couples TRBV24-1 to TRBJ2-2; TRBD1 might be the D (6 bases). The germline V gene has CDR1 KGHDR and CDR2 SFDVKD. This CDR3 is 15 amino acids long.

This clonotype appeared many times. CDR3 in DNA: TGTGCCAGCAGTTTCAGACTAGTCTCCGGGGAGCTGTTTTTT. This translates into CASSFRLVSGELFF. The chain joins TRBV6-2 or TRBV6-3 to TRBJ2-2; TRBD2 might be the D (6 bases). Germline CDR1 reads MNHEY; CDR2 reads SVGEGT. Trimming left V 4 bases short and J 6 bases short, with 12 bases between. The length of the CDR3 is 14 residues.

This clonotype was detected ten times or more. The genes are TRBV7-2 and TRBJ1-5; D remains ambiguous. CDR1 is SGHTA, CDR2 FQGNSA, per germline. There are 12 residues in the CDR3. Trimming stripped 3 bases from V and 5 bases from J, with 5 bases between. CDR3 in amino acids: CASSLMDQPQHF. CDR3 in DNA: TGTGCCAGCAGCTTGATGGATCAGCCCCAGCATTTT.